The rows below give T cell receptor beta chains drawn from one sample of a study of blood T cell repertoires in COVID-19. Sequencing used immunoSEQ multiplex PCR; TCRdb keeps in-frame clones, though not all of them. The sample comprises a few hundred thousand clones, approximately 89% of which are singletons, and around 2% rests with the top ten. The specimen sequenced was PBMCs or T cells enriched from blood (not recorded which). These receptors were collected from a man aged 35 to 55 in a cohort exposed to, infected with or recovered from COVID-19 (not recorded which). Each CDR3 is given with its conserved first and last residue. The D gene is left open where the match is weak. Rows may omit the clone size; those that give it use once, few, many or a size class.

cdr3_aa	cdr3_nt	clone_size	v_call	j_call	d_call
CASSIRQKETQYF	TGTGCCAGTAGTATAAGACAGAAAGAGACCCAGTACTTC	-	TRBV19	TRBJ2-5	-
CAWSVGGYGYTF	TGTGCCTGGAGTGTGGGAGGGTATGGCTACACCTTC	-	TRBV30	TRBJ1-2	-
CASSPRLAQQETQYF	TGCGCCAGCAGCCCCCGACTAGCGCAGCAAGAGACCCAGTACTTC	once	TRBV4-1	TRBJ2-5	TRBD2
CASSLALGATNEKLFF	TGCGCCAGCAGCTTGGCCCTCGGGGCAACTAATGAAAAACTGTTTTTT	-	TRBV5-1	TRBJ1-4	-
CASSQERDSRTDTQYF	TGCGCCAGCAGCCAAGAGCGGGACTCACGCACAGATACGCAGTATTTT	-	TRBV4-1	TRBJ2-3	-
CASSQDQAAGNEKLFF	TGTGCCAGCAGCCAAGATCAGGCGGCAGGGAATGAAAAACTGTTTTTT	-	TRBV4-2	TRBJ1-4	-
CASSLVGGLAGGNEQYF	TGTGCCAGCAGTTTGGTGGGGGGACTAGCGGGAGGTAACGAGCAGTACTTC	-	TRBV27	TRBJ2-7	TRBD2
CAISGPGQADKNYGYTF	TGTGCCATCAGTGGGCCCGGACAGGCTGATAAGAACTATGGCTACACCTTC	-	TRBV10-3	TRBJ1-2	TRBD1
CASSPTRQMNTEAFF	TGTGCCAGCAGCCCGACACGACAAATGAACACTGAAGCTTTCTTT	-	TRBV11-1	TRBJ1-1	-
CASSQVLLNTEAFF	TGCGCCAGCAGCCAAGTTTTATTGAACACTGAAGCTTTCTTT	-	TRBV4-1	TRBJ1-1	-
CSASFPGFGMNTEAFF	TGCAGTGCTAGTTTTCCAGGGTTCGGCATGAACACTGAAGCTTTCTTT	few	TRBV20-1	TRBJ1-1	-
CASSTSDWGPQPQHF	TGTGCCAGTAGTACCTCAGACTGGGGGCCTCAGCCCCAGCATTTT	-	TRBV19	TRBJ1-5	-
CATTGTGTYEQYF	TGTGCCACGACCGGGACAGGGACTTACGAGCAGTACTTC	-	TRBV10-3	TRBJ2-7	TRBD1
CASSLALAGGSNEQYF	TGTGCCAGCAGTTTAGCTTTGGCAGGGGGGTCGAACGAGCAGTACTTC	once	TRBV7-9	TRBJ2-7	-
CASSANPLVYGYTF	TGTGCCAGCAGCGCTAACCCCCTCGTCTATGGCTACACCTTC	-	TRBV11-2	TRBJ1-2	-
CASSRDQGANSPLHF	TGTGCCAGTAGCCGGGATCAGGGGGCAAATTCACCCCTCCACTTT	-	TRBV19	TRBJ1-6	TRBD1
CASKLRRSTDTQYF	TGTGCCAGCAAACTAAGGCGCAGCACAGATACGCAGTATTTT	-	TRBV14	TRBJ2-3	-
CASRGPSGINQPQHF	TGTGCCAGCAGGGGTCCTTCAGGGATCAATCAGCCCCAGCATTTT	-	TRBV6-5	TRBJ1-5	-
CASPEGQKETQYF	TGTGCCAGCCCCGAGGGACAGAAGGAGACCCAGTACTTC	-	TRBV28	TRBJ2-5	TRBD1
CASSVGLEISYEQYF	TGTGCCAGCAGCGTAGGACTAGAAATCTCCTACGAGCAGTACTTC	once	TRBV9	TRBJ2-7	-
CASSYPGLANREQFF	TGTGCCAGCTCATATCCGGGACTAGCGAACCGTGAGCAGTTCTTC	-	TRBV18	TRBJ2-1	TRBD2
CASSQGGLGNSPLHF	TGCGCCAGCAGCCAAGGAGGATTAGGTAATTCACCCCTCCACTTT	-	TRBV4-1	TRBJ1-6	-
CASSLGTSGQQYF	TGTGCCAGCAGCTTGGGGACTAGCGGGCAGCAGTACTTC	-	TRBV11-2	TRBJ2-7	TRBD2
CASTASGSGNEQFF	TGTGCCAGCACTGCTAGCGGGAGTGGCAATGAGCAGTTCTTC	-	TRBV2	TRBJ2-1	TRBD2
CASSAVGAGTGGYEQYF	TGTGCCAGCAGCGCGGTGGGTGCCGGGACAGGGGGCTACGAGCAGTACTTC	-	TRBV11-2	TRBJ2-7	TRBD1
CASSHLNPGLEGSTGELFF	TGTGCCAGCAGCCACCTGAATCCGGGACTAGAAGGTAGCACCGGGGAGCTGTTTTTT	-	TRBV3-1/TRBV3-2	TRBJ2-2	TRBD2
CASSLARTSGVINEQFF	TGCGCCAGCAGCTTGGCTAGGACTAGCGGGGTGATCAATGAGCAGTTCTTC	once	TRBV5-1	TRBJ2-1	TRBD2
CASSIVSGGGYEQYF	TGTGCCAGTAGTATAGTCTCAGGGGGAGGTTACGAGCAGTACTTC	-	TRBV19	TRBJ2-7	-
CASNRESNTEAFF	TGCGCCAGCAACAGGGAAAGTAACACTGAAGCTTTCTTT	few	TRBV5-1	TRBJ1-1	-
CAITQGGRNTEAFF	TGTGCCATCACCCAGGGAGGGAGGAACACTGAAGCTTTCTTT	few	TRBV10-3	TRBJ1-1	-